This T cell receptor beta chain was sequenced in a study of CD8 T cells in ankylosing spondylitis. The study, taken as a whole, reports: From matched ankylosing spondylitis synovial fluid, disease-linked clones were reportedly recovered at significantly enriched levels.

This clonotype appeared many times. Antigen unknown. In TCRdb, the 5' RACE reads were re-called with MiXCR into one record per CDR3 protein. Counted here are 250,000 to 400,000 distinct CDR3 sequences, about 9.9% occurring once; the ten biggest clones make up roughly a tenth. The germline V gene encodes CDR1 SGHAT and CDR2 FQNNGV. CDR3 size: 16 residues. Trimming removed 1 base at V and 9 bases at J, with 16 bases between. Specimen: blood, either unsorted or a sorted T cell fraction (not recorded which). The V call is TRBV11-2, the J call TRBJ2-6; possible D gene TRBD1, 8 bases. The receptor's source is a female donor with ankylosing spondylitis or in good health (not recorded which). The CDR3 region has the DNA TGTGCCAGCAGCTTAGGAGCGGGACAGGTTATCAACGTCCTGACTTTC. It encodes CASSLGAGQVINVLTF.